This TCR beta chain stems from a study of shared clonotypes between healthy human individuals. Method: immunoSEQ multiplex PCR; TCRdb's copy keeps in-frame clones and lacks some. The repertoire has 2,500,000 or so clones, approximately 92% of them found once; the top ten carry roughly 0.14%. The CDR3 extends over 16 amino acids. In germline, CDR1 is SGHRS, CDR2 YFSETQ. J lost 10 bases, V lost 2 bases, and 16 bases had no gene match. The sequence came from a man aged 18 to 30 in good health. The sequencing sample was made of naive CD4+ T cells sorted from blood. Subset here: CD45RA+ positively selected. The chain carries TRBV5-1 and TRBJ1-1; 8 bases are a match to TRBD1. CDR3 coding DNA: TGCGCCAGCAGCTTAACAGGGGGAACAGGATTCGGAGGAGCTTTCTTT. The encoded protein is CASSLTGGTGFGGAFF.